A selection of T cell receptor beta chains follows, all from one sample in a study of T-cell memory formation after mild COVID-19. TCRdb reprocessed the 5' RACE reads via MiXCR and lists one record per CDR3 protein. The table has approximately 450,000 distinct CDR3 sequences, roughly 20% seen once. The source material was PBMCs or a T cell subset sorted from them (not recorded which). The receptors derive from an adult woman who had mild COVID-19 (a few samples of this study predate the infection). Cell type and time point are not known. CDR3s include the opening cysteine and the closing phenylalanine or tryptophan. D genes are given only for firm matches. The listing skips clone size in some rows; elsewhere it reads once, few, many or a size class.

V	J	D	size	CDR3	DNA
TRBV18	TRBJ2-5	-	many	CASSPPMSETQYF	TGTGCCAGCTCACCACCGATGTCCGAGACCCAGTACTTC
TRBV20-1	TRBJ2-3	TRBD2	few	CSAMTSGSGTDTQYF	TGCAGTGCCATGACTAGCGGGAGCGGCACAGATACGCAGTATTTT
TRBV4-2	TRBJ1-2	TRBD1	-	CASSQALQGARGYTF	TGTGCCAGCAGCCAAGCTCTACAGGGGGCGCGAGGCTACACCTTC
TRBV29-1	TRBJ1-4	TRBD1	few	CSVVDRGGEKLFF	TGCAGCGTTGTCGACAGGGGTGGTGAAAAACTGTTTTTT
TRBV20-1	TRBJ2-7	-	-	CSAMRDSSYEQYF	TGCAGTGCTATGAGGGATAGCTCCTACGAGCAGTACTTC
TRBV6-6	TRBJ2-7	-	few	CASNEAGTFYEQYF	TGTGCCAGCAACGAAGCCGGGACTTTCTACGAGCAGTACTTC
TRBV6-5	TRBJ1-2	TRBD1	-	CASSFRRQGLYGYTF	TGTGCCAGCAGCTTTCGGAGACAGGGACTCTATGGCTACACCTTC
TRBV20-1	TRBJ2-5	-	-	CSARDKTQYF	TGCAGTGCTAGAGACAAGACCCAGTACTTC
TRBV2	TRBJ2-3	-	-	CASSEASGGTQYF	TGTGCCAGCAGTGAAGCGTCTGGCGGTACGCAGTATTTT
TRBV7-9	TRBJ1-1	-	-	CASYLGGAEAFF	TGTGCCAGCTACCTCGGCGGAGCTGAAGCTTTCTTT
TRBV12-3/TRBV12-4	TRBJ1-4	-	-	CASSPTLGGMDEKLFF	TGTGCCAGCAGTCCGACACTAGGGGGTATGGATGAAAAACTGTTTTTT
TRBV5-1	TRBJ2-3	TRBD2	-	CASSLVASGSTDTQYF	TGCGCCAGCAGCTTGGTCGCTAGCGGGAGCACAGATACGCAGTATTTT
TRBV7-9	TRBJ2-5	-	many	CASSFWETQYF	TGTGCCAGCAGCTTCTGGGAGACCCAGTACTTC
TRBV4-3	TRBJ2-7	TRBD1	-	CASSRDGRGRSYEQYF	TGCGCCAGCAGCCGAGACGGCAGGGGGCGAAGCTACGAGCAGTACTTC
TRBV5-1	TRBJ2-5	TRBD2	few	CASSLGSLAGGSGGETQYF	TGCGCCAGCAGCTTGGGCTCACTAGCGGGAGGTTCAGGGGGTGAGACCCAGTACTTC
TRBV2	TRBJ2-5	TRBD2	-	CASSEGGGRETQYF	TGTGCCAGCAGTGAAGGCGGCGGGAGGGAGACCCAGTACTTC
TRBV5-1	TRBJ2-7	-	few	CASNPGNSYEQYF	TGCGCCAGCAACCCGGGGAACTCCTACGAGCAGTACTTC
TRBV3-1	TRBJ2-5	TRBD2	-	CASSQVLASGSEYQETQYF	TGTGCCAGCAGCCAAGTCCTCGCTAGCGGGAGCGAGTACCAAGAGACCCAGTACTTC
TRBV27	TRBJ1-1	TRBD1	-	CASSPWTGERAFF	TGTGCCAGCAGTCCCTGGACAGGGGAAAGAGCTTTCTTT
TRBV18	TRBJ1-1	-	few	CASSEQQGTEAFF	TGTGCCAGCTCAGAACAACAGGGAACTGAAGCTTTCTTT
TRBV5-4	TRBJ2-7	-	few	CASSSTRGSDYEQYF	TGTGCCAGCAGCTCAACCAGAGGGAGCGACTACGAGCAGTACTTC
TRBV5-1	TRBJ2-5	-	many	CASSLQETQYF	TGTGCCAGCAGTTTGCAAGAGACCCAGTACTTC
TRBV3-1	TRBJ1-2	-	-	CASSKGGRTTNYGYTF	TGTGCCAGCAGCAAGGGGGGCCGAACCACTAACTATGGCTACACCTTC
TRBV5-1	TRBJ2-3	-	once	CASSPWTGLGTDTQYF	TGCGCCAGCAGCCCGTGGACTGGACTGGGCACAGATACGCAGTATTTT
TRBV18	TRBJ1-4	-	-	CASSPTNEKLFF	TGTGCCAGCTCACCAACTAATGAAAAACTGTTTTTT
TRBV28	TRBJ2-1	TRBD2	-	CASSPLGLAANEQFF	TGTGCCAGCAGTCCCCTGGGACTAGCGGCAAATGAGCAGTTCTTC
TRBV3-1	TRBJ1-5	-	-	CASSQGSSNQPQHF	TGTGCCAGCAGCCAAGGCAGCAGCAATCAGCCCCAGCATTTT
TRBV5-1	TRBJ2-1	TRBD1	-	CASSLIYRGRNNEQFF	TGCGCCAGCAGCTTAATTTACAGGGGGCGCAACAATGAGCAGTTCTTC
TRBV7-9	TRBJ1-1	-	few	CASSPKSISEAFF	TGTGCCAGCAGCCCTAAAAGCATATCTGAAGCTTTCTTT
TRBV20-1	TRBJ2-2	-	-	CSAFSDQDRPGELFF	TGCAGTGCCTTCAGCGATCAGGACCGGCCCGGGGAGCTGTTTTTT
TRBV7-9	TRBJ1-2	-	-	CASSPDSYGGYTF	TGTGCCAGCAGCCCGGACTCCTATGGGGGCTACACCTTC
TRBV5-1	TRBJ2-3	-	-	CASSILGATDTQYF	TGCGCCAGCAGCATCTTAGGAGCCACAGATACGCAGTATTTT
TRBV9	TRBJ2-1	TRBD1	few	CASSSRTGRNEQFF	TGTGCCAGCAGCTCTAGGACAGGGCGCAATGAGCAGTTCTTC